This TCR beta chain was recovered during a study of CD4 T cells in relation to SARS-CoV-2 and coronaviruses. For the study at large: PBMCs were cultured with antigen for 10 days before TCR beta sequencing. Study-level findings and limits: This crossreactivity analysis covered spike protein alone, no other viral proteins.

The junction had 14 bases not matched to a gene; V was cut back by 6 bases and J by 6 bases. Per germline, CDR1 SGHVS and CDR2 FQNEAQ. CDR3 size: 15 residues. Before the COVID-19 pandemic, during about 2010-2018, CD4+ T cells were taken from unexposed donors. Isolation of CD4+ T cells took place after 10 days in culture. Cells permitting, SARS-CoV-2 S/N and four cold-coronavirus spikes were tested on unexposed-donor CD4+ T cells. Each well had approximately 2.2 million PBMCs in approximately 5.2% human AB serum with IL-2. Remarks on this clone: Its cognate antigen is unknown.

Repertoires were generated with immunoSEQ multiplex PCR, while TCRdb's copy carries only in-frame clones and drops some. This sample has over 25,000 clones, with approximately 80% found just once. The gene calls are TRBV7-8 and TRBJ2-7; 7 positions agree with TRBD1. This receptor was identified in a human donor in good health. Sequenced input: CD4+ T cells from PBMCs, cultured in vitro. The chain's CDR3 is CASRSTGTDFSEQYF. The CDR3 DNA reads TGTGCCAGCAGATCGACCGGGACAGATTTCTCCGAGCAGTACTTC.